These 22 T cell receptor beta chains share one sample of origin, sequenced in a study of CD8 T cells in Susac syndrome. RNA, at roughly 0.45 to 1 ug, was reverse transcribed with random hexamers. MiXCR, applied by TCRdb to the immunoSEQ multiplex PCR reads, yields one record per CDR3 protein. The profile shows some 450,000 distinct CDR3 sequences, around 83% of them singletons. Sequencing was carried out using CD8+ T cells from PBMCs. These receptor sequences come from a human donor with multiple sclerosis.

This clonotype was seen a single time. The chain carries TRBV28 and TRBJ2-1, with no clear D. Trimming removed 3 bases from V and 5 bases from J, with 14 bases in between. Germline lookup yields CDR1 MDHEN and CDR2 SYDVKM. CDR3 length: 15 amino acids. The CDR3 region has the DNA TGTGCCAGCAGTTTGGTTCGGTCAGCCGACAATGAGCAGTTCTTC. This sequence encodes CASSLVRSADNEQFF.

This chain uses TRBV6-6 with TRBJ2-2; weak D call: TRBD1 (5 bases). CDR3 length: 15 residues. V lost 1 base to trimming and J lost 7 bases, with 13 bases between them. The germline gives CDR1 MNHNY, CDR2 SVGAGI (reference sequence). CDR3 protein: CASSYWGESDGELFF. As DNA, the CDR3 is TGTGCCAGCAGTTACTGGGGCGAGAGTGACGGGGAGCTGTTTTTT.

The chain is built from TRBV5-1 and TRBJ1-2, with D perhaps matching TRBD1 (5 bases). The CDR3 is made up of 15 amino acids. Germline values: CDR1 SGHRS, CDR2 YFSETQ. Trimming shortened V by 3 bases and J by 4 bases, and 16 bases separated the two germline ends. CDR3 bases: TGCGCCAGCAGCTCCCGAGCAGGGCCCCCCTATGGCTACACCTTC. Encoded protein: CASSSRAGPPYGYTF.

The chain has TRBV20-1 and TRBJ2-1, with 9 bases that match TRBD2. The V and J ends lost 0 bases and 2 bases, in that order; junction bases with no gene match: 11. This CDR3 spans 18 amino acids. In germline, CDR1 is DFQATT, CDR2 SNEGSKA (reference sequence). The CDR3 bases are TGCAGTGCTAGAGATTATAGCGGGAGTGGTGGCGCCTACAATGAGCAGTTCTTC. This gives the protein CSARDYSGSGGAYNEQFF.

This clonotype was detected only once. The CDR3: CASSQRVLGNTEAFF. The CDR3 bases are TGTGCCAGCAGCCAAAGGGTCCTGGGGAACACTGAAGCTTTCTTT. The chain couples TRBV5-6 to TRBJ1-1, with D uncertain. CDR3 length: 15 amino acids. CDR1 and CDR2 from the germline V gene are SGHDT and YYEEEE. V was pared by 4 bases and J by 1 base, with 14 bases between.

The rearrangement links TRBV4-1 to TRBJ2-7; D remains ambiguous. V lost 1 base and J lost 0, with 16 bases in between. Germline V gene lookup returns CDR1 MGHRA and CDR2 YSYEKL. The CDR3 totals 17 residues. CDR3 nucleotides: TGCGCCAGCAGCCAAGTCACTTCCAGTGTTAGCTCCTACGAGCAGTACTTC. Its protein product is CASSQVTSSVSSYEQYF.

This sequence joins TRBV10-3 and TRBJ2-1; D not resolved. There are 12 residues in the CDR3. V was pared by 0 bases and J by 7 bases, with 4 bases between. Looked up from germline, CDR1 is ENHRY and CDR2 is SYGVKD. The CDR3 bases are TGTGCCATCAGTGAGTCGGTGAATGAGCAGTTCTTC. Residues: CAISESVNEQFF.

V is TRBV6-1 and J is TRBJ2-3; 8 bases map to TRBD2. This CDR3 has 15 amino acids. V dropped 8 bases and J dropped 0; count of bases not matched to a gene: 7. The V gene's germline CDR1 is MNHNS and CDR2 SASEGT. CDR3: CASRWTSLSTDTQYF. The CDR3 DNA follows: TGTGCCAGCCGATGGACTAGCCTCAGCACAGATACGCAGTATTTT.

The table lists this clonotype with a count of one. J is TRBJ2-7 and V is TRBV12-3 or TRBV12-4; TRBD2 agrees at 7 bases. This CDR3 comprises 15 residues. Trimming removed 6 bases from V and 3 bases from J; junction bases left unmatched: 11. CDR3 DNA sequence: TGTGCCAGCAGGAGCAACCGGGAGGCTTTCTACGAGCAGTACTTC. This translates into CASRSNREAFYEQYF.

CDR3 DNA: TGCGCCAGCAGCCAAGAAGGACATTTCCAAGAGACCCAGTACTTC. It translates to CASSQEGHFQETQYF. The chain uses TRBV4-1 and TRBJ2-5; D possibly corresponds to TRBD1 (5 bases). The germline CDR1 and CDR2 sequences are MGHRA and YSYEKL. V lost 0 bases and J lost 1, with 9 bases in between. CDR3 length: 15 amino acids.

The chain links TRBV12-3 or TRBV12-4 to TRBJ2-7; a weak D match, TRBD2 (6 bases). Trimming shortened V by 1 base and J by 2 bases, and 9 bases separated the two germline ends. This CDR3 has 14 residues. The CDR3, as DNA: TGTGCCAGCAGTTTAGAAGCGGGCGCCTACGAGCAGTACTTC. Amino acid sequence: CASSLEAGAYEQYF.

J is TRBJ1-1 and V is TRBV29-1; D is unclear. The germline V and J ends were trimmed by 1 base and 7 bases, with 7 bases remaining between them. Germline CDR1 is SQVTM and CDR2 is ANQGSEA. The CDR3 loop spans 11 amino acids. The CDR3 DNA sequence: TGCAGCGTTGAAGCTGACATTGAAGCTTTCTTT. Translation gives CSVEADIEAFF. Filled out from reference TRBV29-1 and TRBJ1-1, the complete variable domain reads SAVISQKPSRDICQRGTSLTIQCQVDSQVTMMFWYRQQPGQSLTLIATANQGSEATYESGFVIDKFPISRPNLTFSTLTVSNMSPEDSSIYLCSVEADIEAFFGQGTRLTVV.

The chain couples TRBV15 to TRBJ2-7, with D possibly matching TRBD2 (6 bases). The length of the CDR3 is 16 residues. Per germline, CDR1 LNHNV and CDR2 YYDKDF (reference sequence). V lost 2 bases and J lost 1, with 15 bases in between. The CDR3 nucleotides are TGTGCCACCAGCAGATCGCCGGGACTGGGATCCTACGAGCAGTACTTC. This encodes CATSRSPGLGSYEQYF. Full variable domain (remainder filled in from reference TRBV15 and TRBJ2-7): DAMVIQNPRYQVTQFGKPVTLSCSQTLNHNVMYWYQQKSSQAPKLLFHYYDKDFNNEADTPDNFQSRRPNTSFCFLDIRSPGLGDTAMYLCATSRSPGLGSYEQYFGPGTRLTVT.

V usage is TRBV20-1 and J usage is TRBJ1-1; 10 nucleotides match TRBD1. Germline values: CDR1 DFQATT, CDR2 SNEGSKA (reference sequence). The junction had 5 bases not matched to a gene; V was cut back by 6 bases and J by 4 bases. The CDR3 loop spans 13 amino acids. This chain's CDR3 is CSAPRTGGTEAFF. Here the CDR3 DNA reads TGCAGTGCCCCAAGGACAGGGGGCACTGAAGCTTTCTTT.

V usage is TRBV5-4 and J usage is TRBJ2-5, with D unresolved. Germline assignment: CDR1 SGHNT and CDR2 YYREEE (reference sequence). CDR3 size: 16 residues. V was trimmed by 3 bases and J by 2 bases, leaving 17 bases between them. The CDR3 region is CASSSDRLDWQETQYF. The DNA of the CDR3 is TGTGCCAGCAGCTCGGACCGGCTAGATTGGCAAGAGACCCAGTACTTC. Supplemented by reference TRBV5-4 and TRBJ2-5, the full variable domain reads ETGVTQSPTHLIKTRGQQVTLRCSSQSGHNTVSWYQQALGQGPQFIFQYYREEENGRGNFPPRFSGLQFPNYSSELNVNALELDDSALYLCASSSDRLDWQETQYFGPGTRLLVL.

The chain recombines TRBV11-2 with TRBJ2-5; D perhaps matches TRBD1 (7 bases). CDR3 length: 19 amino acids. Trimming removed 5 bases at V and 4 bases at J, with 29 bases between. CDR1 SGHAT and CDR2 FQNNGV come from the germline V gene. DNA for the CDR3: TGTGCCAGCAGCCACCCCGCTGTCGCTAGGGAGCAGGGGGGAGAGACCCAGTACTTC. It translates to CASSHPAVAREQGGETQYF.

The rearrangement joins TRBV6-1 to TRBJ2-7, with D perhaps assigned TRBD1 or TRBD2 (5 bases each). V gave up 5 bases and J gave up 5 bases, with 10 bases separating them. Germline V gene lookup returns CDR1 MNHNS and CDR2 SASEGT. CDR3 size: 12 residues. For the CDR3, the DNA is TGTGCCAGCAGTATCTTGGGGGACGAGCAGTACTTC. It codes for CASSILGDEQYF.

This chain joins TRBV5-1 and TRBJ1-1, with a tentative D call TRBD1 (5 bases). V lost 3 bases, J lost 0 bases, and 15 bases lay in between. Germline CDR1 SGHRS, CDR2 YFSETQ. The CDR3 has 16 residues. DNA for the CDR3: TGCGCCAGCAGCTGGGGGGAGACGGGATTGAACACTGAAGCTTTCTTT. It is translated as CASSWGETGLNTEAFF.

This rearrangement joins TRBV30 to TRBJ1-5; D gene uncertain. CDR3 size: 13 residues. CDR1 GTSNPN and CDR2 SVGIG come from the germline V gene (reference sequence). V was pared by 5 bases and J by 0 bases, with 8 bases between. The CDR3 reads CAWARDSNQPQHF. The CDR3 DNA sequence: TGTGCCTGGGCGAGGGATAGCAATCAGCCCCAGCATTTT.

This chain links TRBV19 with TRBJ1-5; D not resolved. Germline V gene data show CDR1 as LNHDA and CDR2 as SQIVND (reference sequence). V gave up 3 bases and J gave up 5 bases, with 8 bases separating them. The CDR3 totals 13 residues. The CDR3 DNA is TGTGCCAGTAGTATGGTTCTTGATCAGCCCCAGCATTTT. Amino acid sequence: CASSMVLDQPQHF.

The rearrangement links TRBV28 to TRBJ2-3; 12 positions match TRBD1. The germline gives CDR1 MDHEN, CDR2 SYDVKM. The CDR3 extends over 15 amino acids. After removal of 6 bases from V and 4 bases from J, the junction contained 5 bases not matched to a gene. CDR3 coding DNA: TGTGCCAGCAGGGCTCGGGACAGGGGGCCAGATACGCAGTATTTT. Translation gives CASRARDRGPDTQYF.

This chain connects TRBV19 to TRBJ2-7, with D tentatively TRBD2 (5 bases). CDR1 and CDR2 from the germline V gene are LNHDA and SQIVND (reference sequence). This CDR3 region has 14 residues. With 3 bases removed from V and 5 bases from J, the gap between germline ends came to 14 bases. In nucleotides, the CDR3 is TGTGCCAGTAGTATTCCCGGGATACCCGACGAGCAGTACTTC. It yields the protein CASSIPGIPDEQYF.